This T cell receptor beta chain was profiled in a study of post-analysis software for immune sequencing data. Study-level information: The patients showed relapsing-remitting, secondary progressive and progressive-relapsing multiple sclerosis courses.

Notes on this clonotype: The target antigen is unknown.

TCR beta libraries were prepared from cDNA with unique molecular identifiers. Approximately 0.5 million cDNA molecules were recovered from an input of 1 to 10 million T cells. TCRdb passed the PCR reads through MiXCR, listing each CDR3 protein once. This table holds 150,000 to 200,000 distinct CDR3 sequences, about 32% found once. CDR3 length equals 15 residues. The germline V and J ends were trimmed by 0 bases and 2 bases, with 12 bases remaining between them. Per germline, CDR1 SGDLS and CDR2 YYNGEE. Study results and caveats: By F measure, samples from a shared preparation batch strongly co-clustered. Normalized Chao1 diversity was significantly reduced in patients versus controls. Four or five TRBV segments were more frequent in patients than controls; TRBV5-6, TRBV5-1 and TRBV20-1 belonged to this group.

The sample comprised blood. The clonotype comes from a girl between 10 and 17 years old with multiple sclerosis. V and J are TRBV9 and TRBJ2-7; D ambiguous. The CDR3 nucleotides are TGTGCCAGCAGCGTAGCTGGGATAGGACCCTACGAGCAGTACTTC. Its protein is CASSVAGIGPYEQYF.